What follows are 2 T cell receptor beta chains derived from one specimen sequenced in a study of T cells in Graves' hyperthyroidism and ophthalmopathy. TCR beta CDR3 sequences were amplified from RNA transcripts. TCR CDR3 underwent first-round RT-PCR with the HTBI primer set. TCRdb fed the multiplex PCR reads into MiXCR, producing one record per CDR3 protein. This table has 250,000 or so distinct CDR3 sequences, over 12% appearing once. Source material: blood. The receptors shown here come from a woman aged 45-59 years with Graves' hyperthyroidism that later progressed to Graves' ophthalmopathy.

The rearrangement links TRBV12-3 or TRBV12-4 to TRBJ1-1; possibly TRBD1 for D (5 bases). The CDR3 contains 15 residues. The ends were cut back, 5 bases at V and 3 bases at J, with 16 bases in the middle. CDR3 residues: CASSPSGRYDTEAFF. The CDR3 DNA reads TGTGCCAGCAGTCCCTCGGGGCGGTATGACACTGAAGCTTTCTTT.

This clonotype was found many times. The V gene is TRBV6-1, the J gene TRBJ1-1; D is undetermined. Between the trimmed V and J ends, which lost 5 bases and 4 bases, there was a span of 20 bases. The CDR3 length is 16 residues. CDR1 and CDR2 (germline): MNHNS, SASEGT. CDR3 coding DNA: TGTGCCAGCAGTACCCTCTTTAAGGGAGGTATCACTGAAGCTTTCTTT. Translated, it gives CASSTLFKGGITEAFF.